This TCR beta chain was identified during a study of human T cells and chemical hapten exposure (dated by TCRdb to about 2021). With regard to the full study: For sensitization, 2% DPC in acetone was applied to a 2 cm by 2 cm area of upper inner arm skin. Throughout the approximately 25-week study period, patients were also given weekly therapeutic DPC doses on the scalp. Patch testing on the upper back used Finn chambers containing 0.01% DPC, with scoring done after 6 days according to International Contact Dermatitis Research Group standards. The mostly female patient cohort included alopecia areata with under or over 50% scalp involvement, alopecia totalis and alopecia universalis. The libraries were sequenced as a pool, and the TCR yield per sample differed mostly because of small variations in library volumes within the pool. This study followed changes in the peripheral blood TCR repertoire in vivo during primary and secondary sensitization of alopecia patients to the hapten diphenylcyclopropenone (DPC). Blood samples were taken from patients before sensitization (week 0) and then at 2, 6 and about 24 weeks after DPC sensitization. Twenty-nine alopecia patients gave blood for TCR sequencing at one to four time points (pre-sensitization, 2, 6 and 24 weeks). Results and caveats for the whole study, not just this receptor: The number of TCRs above 1 in 1000 frequency did not change with DPC sensitization; there was no evidence of global repertoire structure alterations. Compared with pre-sensitization or healthy control sets, expanded TCRs formed significantly more large CDR3 similarity clusters, which is consistent with antigen-driven responses. Because every patient had alopecia, a presumed autoimmune disease, the patients' immune response might differ from that of healthy individuals. Repeated subsampling changed both the strength of the expansion versus patch-test correlation and the threshold at which that correlation became significant. The number of PT1 expanded TCRs positively correlated with patch test score, significant at thresholds 8, 16 and 32 but not 4.

Library creation used RACE. Sequencing relied on a NextSeq 500. Library preparation attached unique molecular identifiers to individual cDNA molecules for quantitative, reproducible TCR counting. For every blood RNA sample, sequencing covered both the TCR alpha and TCR beta chains. The authors processed their data as follows. A median of about 100,000 TCRs per sample was observed, with a range of about 20,000 to 750,000. V, J and CDR3 annotation of the TCR reads was performed with the Decombinator software suite. For PS versus PT1 abundance plots, all samples were subsampled to the same number of TCRs (28,000). Expanded TCRs were defined as absent before sensitization and observed at least eight times at the 2-week time point. Clones were called with MiXCR by TCRdb after fastp trimmed the public reads at Q25, and only in-frame beta chains were retained. Each CDR3 protein appears once, grouped with its most common genes and DNA. These V and J calls derive from TCRdb rather than the authors' analysis. The sample table records around 100,000 distinct CDR3 sequences; about an eighth of these occur just once. The ten largest make up approximately 3.3% of the sample.

This clonotype was picked up a small number of times. Its antigen remains undetermined. No clone much larger than this one lies a single base away; base qualities are absent. Reading the label with the study, this specimen's time point is: patch test 2, 6 weeks after DPC sensitization. According to the study, the label for this sample's treatment or condition signals: therapeutic diphenylcyclopropenone sensitization with weekly scalp DPC. At every patch-test visit, the blood draw took place before the patch test was put on. Patients were considered eligible if aged 18 to 70, diagnosed with alopecia and deemed suitable for DPC therapy, and patients were excluded if pregnant. Total RNA was isolated from unfractionated whole blood collected in Tempus Blood RNA tubes. The origin of this receptor is a woman between 35 and 50 years old with alopecia areata. Some clones in this sample may be carry-over from other donors' samples. The material sequenced was whole blood, taken in connection with sensitization to the hapten diphenylcyclopropenone (DPC).

The encoded CDR3 is CASSPIRAANTEAFF. The nucleotide sequence reads TGTGCCAGCTCACCAATAAGGGCCGCGAACACTGAAGCTTTCTTT. The sequence is built from TRBV18 and TRBJ1-1; the D gene is unclear. Via the germline V gene, CDR1 is KGHSH and CDR2 LQKENI. The V and J ends are trimmed by 2 bases and 1 base, leaving 11 bases between them. The CDR3 holds 15 amino acids from the cysteine to the phenylalanine. Only the CDR3 portion is preserved as DNA: 45 bases, with reading frame beginning at the first base. Reference TRBV18 and TRBJ1-1 proteins supply the regions before and after the CDR3; the full variable domain is: NAGVMQNPRHLVRRRGQEARLRCSPMKGHSHVYWYRQLPEEGLKFMVYLQKENIIDESGMPKERFSAEFPKEGPSILRIQQVVRGDSAAYFCASSPIRAANTEAFFGQGTRLTVV.